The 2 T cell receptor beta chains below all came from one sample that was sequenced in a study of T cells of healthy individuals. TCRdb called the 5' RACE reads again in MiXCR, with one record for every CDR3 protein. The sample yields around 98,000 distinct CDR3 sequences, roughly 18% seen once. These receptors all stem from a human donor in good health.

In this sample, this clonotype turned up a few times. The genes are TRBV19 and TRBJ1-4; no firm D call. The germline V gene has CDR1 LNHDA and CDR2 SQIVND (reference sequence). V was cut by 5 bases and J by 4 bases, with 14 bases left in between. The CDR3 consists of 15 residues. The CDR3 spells CASSYRAIFNEKLFF. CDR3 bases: TGTGCCAGTAGTTACCGGGCTATCTTTAATGAAAAACTGTTTTTT.

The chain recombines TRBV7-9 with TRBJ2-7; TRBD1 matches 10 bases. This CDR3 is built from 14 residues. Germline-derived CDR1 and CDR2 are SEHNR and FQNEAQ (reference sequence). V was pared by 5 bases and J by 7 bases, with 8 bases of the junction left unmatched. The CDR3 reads CASSPGTGVREQYF. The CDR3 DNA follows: TGTGCCAGCAGCCCGGGGACAGGGGTTCGGGAGCAGTACTTC.